This TCR beta chain comes out of a study of human T cells and chemical hapten exposure. The wider study: Small pooled library volume differences chiefly drove per-sample TCR yield variation. Study observations and caveats: Those TCRs sitting above 1 in 1000 frequency stayed the same with DPC sensitization. Clustering by CDR3 similarity yielded significantly more large clusters from expanded TCRs than controls.

Time point defined: patch test 2, 6 weeks after DPC sensitization. Regarding treatment: therapeutic diphenylcyclopropenone sensitization with weekly scalp DPC. This clonotype was observed a handful of times. Its target is not known. Via MiXCR, TCRdb re-called the RACE reads, giving one row per CDR3 protein. This table holds over 100,000 distinct CDR3 sequences, 9.2% found once. CDR1 is MNHEY, CDR2 SMNVEV, per germline (reference sequence). The CDR3 runs 15 residues. The germline V and J ends were trimmed by 4 bases and 4 bases, with 16 bases remaining between them. The receptor was isolated from a woman aged 40 to 55 with alopecia areata. Some clones in this sample may be carry-over from other donors' samples. The chain is built from TRBV27 and TRBJ1-1, with D perhaps TRBD1 (5 bases). The sample was whole blood, taken in connection with sensitization to the hapten diphenylcyclopropenone (DPC). The CDR3 here is CASSSPGTERTEAFF. In DNA form, the CDR3 reads TGTGCCAGCAGTTCGCCCGGGACGGAGCGCACTGAAGCTTTCTTT.